What follows are 15 T cell receptor beta chains derived from one specimen sequenced in a study of radiation and T cells in renal cell carcinoma. Time point denoted: baseline pretreatment blood. Specified treatment: 15 Gy SBRT to primary tumor, nephrectomy 4 weeks later. Repertoires were generated with immunoSEQ multiplex PCR, while TCRdb's copy carries only in-frame clones and drops some. The sample contains about 130,000 clones, approximately 90% of which appear only once. The sample consisted of blood, taken from a patient whose treatment included radiotherapy and nephrectomy. The origin of the receptors is a woman between 50 and 59 years old with renal cell carcinoma.

V is TRBV6-1 and J is TRBJ1-5; tentatively, D is TRBD1 (6 bases). This CDR3 contains 13 residues. V lost 7 bases, J lost 6 bases, and 13 bases lay in between. Germline V gene sequence: CDR1 MNHNS, CDR2 SASEGT. The CDR3 loop is CASISGDAQPQHF. The CDR3 region has the DNA TGTGCCAGCATCTCAGGGGATGCTCAGCCCCAGCATTTT.

This chain uses TRBV2 with TRBJ1-5; D uncertain. This CDR3 contains 13 residues. Per the germline V gene, CDR1 is SNHLY and CDR2 is FYNNEI. V lost 3 bases and J 3 bases, leaving 6 bases between the germline ends. CDR3 loop: CASSDDNNQPQHF. DNA for the CDR3: TGTGCCAGCAGTGATGACAACAATCAGCCCCAGCATTTT.

This clone was detected only a few times. The V and J genes are TRBV9 and TRBJ1-5; no firm D call. The ends were cut back, 1 base at V and 5 bases at J, with 13 bases in the middle. From germline, CDR1 is SGDLS and CDR2 YYNGEE. This CDR3 comprises 15 residues. Here the CDR3 reads CASSVWPEADQPQHF. Here the CDR3 DNA reads TGTGCCAGCAGCGTATGGCCCGAGGCAGATCAGCCCCAGCATTTT.

The chain combines TRBV7-3 with TRBJ2-1, with D tentatively TRBD2 (6 bases). CDR1 and CDR2 from the germline V gene are SGHTA and FQGTGA. Trimming took 5 bases from V and 9 from J, leaving 20 bases between them. There are 15 residues in the CDR3. The chain's CDR3 is CASSPAAGSPSEQFF. CDR3 coding DNA: TGTGCCAGCAGCCCAGCGGCCGGGAGTCCGAGTGAGCAGTTCTTC. The whole variable domain, filled in from reference TRBV7-3 and TRBJ2-1, reads GAGVSQTPSNKVTEKGKYVELRCDPISGHTALYWYRQSLGQGPEFLIYFQGTGAADDSGLPNDRFFAVRPEGSVSTLKIQRTERGDSAVYLCASSPAAGSPSEQFFGPGTRLTVL.

The chain has TRBV5-1 and TRBJ2-2, with no clear D. Germline lookup yields CDR1 SGHRS and CDR2 YFSETQ. The V end was cut by 5 bases, the J end by 4 bases, with 9 bases between. The CDR3 length is 13 residues. This CDR3 reads CASSSAPTGELFF. In DNA form, the CDR3 reads TGCGCCAGCAGTTCCGCCCCCACCGGGGAGCTGTTTTTT.

The rearrangement uses TRBV5-1 and TRBJ2-5, with 7 nucleotides matching TRBD1. This CDR3 is built from 13 residues. Per the germline V gene, CDR1 is SGHRS and CDR2 is YFSETQ. J lost 4 bases, V lost 4 bases, and 4 bases had no gene match. The CDR3 region is CASSAGGGETQYF. DNA for the CDR3: TGCGCCAGCAGCGCAGGGGGTGGAGAGACCCAGTACTTC.

The chain has TRBV5-1 and TRBJ1-3, with 10 bases identical to TRBD1. The germline CDR1 and CDR2 sequences are SGHRS and YFSETQ. V lost 4 bases, J lost 2 bases, and 0 bases stayed unmatched. CDR3 length equals 14 residues. Written as DNA, the CDR3 is TGCGCCAGCAGCGGGACAGGGGCTGGAAACACCATATATTTT. This translates into CASSGTGAGNTIYF.

J is TRBJ2-7 and V is TRBV11-2, with a weak D call TRBD1 (5 bases). This CDR3 has 13 amino acids. Germline CDR1 reads SGHAT; CDR2 reads FQNNGV. With 3 bases removed from V and 5 bases from J, the gap between germline ends came to 11 bases. CDR3 sequence: CASSFSDRDEQYF. The CDR3 region has the DNA TGTGCCAGCAGCTTCTCAGACAGAGACGAGCAGTACTTC. The variable domain in full, completed from reference TRBV11-2 and TRBJ2-7, reads EAGVAQSPRYKIIEKRQSVAFWCNPISGHATLYWYQQILGQGPKLLIQFQNNGVVDDSQLPKDRFSAERLKGVDSTLKIQPAKLEDSAVYLCASSFSDRDEQYFGPGTRLTVT.

The chain carries TRBV4-1 and TRBJ2-5; D is unresolved. The V gene's germline CDR1 is MGHRA and CDR2 YSYEKL. V was cut by 1 base and J by 5 bases, with 14 bases left in between. The CDR3 sequence is 15 residues long. CDR3 amino acids: CASSQGHGSGETQYF. The CDR3 DNA reads TGCGCCAGCAGCCAAGGCCACGGCTCGGGTGAGACCCAGTACTTC.

V and J are TRBV9 and TRBJ1-5, with a weak D call TRBD1 (5 bases). CDR1 SGDLS and CDR2 YYNGEE come from the germline V gene. The CDR3 length is 14 residues. The ends were cut back, 2 bases at V and 2 bases at J, with 8 bases in the middle. This CDR3 reads CASSVGRGNQPQHF. The CDR3 region has the DNA TGTGCCAGCAGCGTTGGCAGGGGCAATCAGCCCCAGCATTTT. The full variable domain, rest sourced from reference TRBV9 and TRBJ1-5, is DSGVTQTPKHLITATGQRVTLRCSPRSGDLSVYWYQQSLDQGLQFLIQYYNGEERAKGNILERFSAQQFPDLHSELNLSSLELGDSALYFCASSVGRGNQPQHFGDGTRLSIL.

This chain joins TRBV2 and TRBJ1-5; 10 positions agree with TRBD1. CDR3 length: 14 amino acids. CDR1 is SNHLY and CDR2 is FYNNEI in the germline V gene. With V trimmed by 7 bases and J by 2 bases, 2 bases remained unmatched. The CDR3 protein is CASTGTGGNQPQHF. Here the CDR3 DNA reads TGTGCCAGCACTGGGACAGGGGGCAATCAGCCCCAGCATTTT.

This chain connects TRBV2 to TRBJ2-1; 8 bases are shared with TRBD2. Germline trimming cut 2 bases from V and 0 bases from J; bases unmatched to any gene: 6. Germline CDR1 reads SNHLY; CDR2 reads FYNNEI. This CDR3 is built from 17 residues. The CDR3 coding sequence is TGTGCCAGCAGTGAAAGGAGCGGGGGAGTCTCCTACAATGAGCAGTTCTTC. This sequence encodes CASSERSGGVSYNEQFF.

The chain carries TRBV4-2 and TRBJ2-2, with D perhaps matching TRBD2 (7 bases). Looked up from germline, CDR1 is LGHNA and CDR2 is YNFKEQ. The CDR3 covers 18 residues. V lost 0 bases and J lost 5, with 19 bases in between. The CDR3 DNA reads TGTGCCAGCAGCCAAGATAGTCAAGGGGGGGCGTGGACCGGGGAGCTGTTTTTT. Amino acids: CASSQDSQGGAWTGELFF.

This CDR3 is CASSGTGGYGYTF. CDR3 bases: TGTGCCAGCAGTGGGACAGGGGGCTATGGCTACACCTTC. The chain has TRBV6-4 and TRBJ1-2, with 10 bases lining up with TRBD1. With V trimmed by 4 bases and J by 4 bases, 0 bases remained unmatched. This CDR3 is 13 amino acids long. The germline V gene has CDR1 MRHNA and CDR2 SNTAGT.

This clone was counted between two and nine times. V and J are TRBV7-6 and TRBJ1-1; D is ambiguous. The ends were cut back, 8 bases at V and 0 bases at J, with 10 bases in the middle. CDR1 and CDR2 from the germline V gene are SGHVS and FNYEAQ. This CDR3 comprises 13 residues. The CDR3 nucleotides are TGTGCCAGCGATGCGGGGTTGAACACTGAAGCTTTCTTT. Amino acid sequence: CASDAGLNTEAFF. The entire variable domain, with the rest obtained from reference TRBV7-6 and TRBJ1-1, is as follows: GAGVSQSPRYKVTKRGQDVALRCDPISGHVSLYWYRQALGQGPEFLTYFNYEAQQDKSGLPNDRFSAERPEGSISTLTIQRTEQRDSAMYRCASDAGLNTEAFFGQGTRLTVV.